This T cell receptor (beta chain) derives from a study of T cells in Graves' hyperthyroidism and ophthalmopathy. Regarding this clonotype: Its target is unknown.

General study points: Most thyroid-expanded clonotypes above 0.001 were also found in blood.

This CDR3 is built from 14 residues. Germline CDR1 is KGHDR and CDR2 is SFDVKD. Trimming cost V 5 bases and J 4 bases; bases outside gene matches: 5. It was uncontrolled infection, other autoimmune disease, pregnancy or lactation that excluded patients. What was amplified from RNA transcripts were TCR beta CDR3 regions. The primer set for the first-round RT-PCR of the TCR CDR3 was HTBI. TCRdb processed the multiplex PCR reads anew with MiXCR; each CDR3 protein has one entry. The sample includes 350,000 or so distinct CDR3 sequences, about a sixth of them seen just once. The sequence was obtained from a woman aged 25-40 years with Graves' hyperthyroidism that later progressed to Graves' ophthalmopathy. The V and J genes are TRBV24-1 and TRBJ1-1; TRBD1 agrees at 8 bases. The sample consisted of blood. CDR3 DNA sequence: TGTGCCACCAGTGGCTATACAGGGGGCACTGAAGCTTTCTTT. This encodes CATSGYTGGTEAFF.